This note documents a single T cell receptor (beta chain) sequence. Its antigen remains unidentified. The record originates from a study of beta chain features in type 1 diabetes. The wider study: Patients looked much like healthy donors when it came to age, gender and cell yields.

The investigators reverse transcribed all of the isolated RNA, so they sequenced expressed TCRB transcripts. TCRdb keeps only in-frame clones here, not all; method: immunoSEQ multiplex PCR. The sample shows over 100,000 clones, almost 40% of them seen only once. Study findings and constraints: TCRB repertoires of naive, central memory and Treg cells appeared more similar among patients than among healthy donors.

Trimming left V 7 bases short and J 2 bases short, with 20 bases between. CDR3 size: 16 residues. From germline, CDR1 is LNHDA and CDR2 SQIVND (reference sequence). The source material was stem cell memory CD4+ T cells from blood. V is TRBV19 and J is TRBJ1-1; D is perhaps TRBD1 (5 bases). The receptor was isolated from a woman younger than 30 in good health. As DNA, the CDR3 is TGTGCCAGTACCATAGGCGGGGCAGGACTCAACACTGAAGCTTTCTTT. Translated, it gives CASTIGGAGLNTEAFF.